The 14 T cell receptor beta chains in this list originate from one sample, sequenced in a study of blood T cell repertoires in COVID-19 (TCRdb year 2020). Library generation was performed with the immunoSEQ multiplex PCR assay. Not all clones reach the TCRdb copy of this immuneACCESS table, which keeps in-frame sequences only. Checked studies attribute under half of the gap to unresolved V genes and leave the rest unexplained. In all, the sample holds approximately 340,000 clones, and roughly 87% of those were seen once. Together, the top ten hold roughly 8.9% of the sample. The sample taken for sequencing was peripheral blood. Receptors originate from a man aged 25-45 years with COVID-19, enrolled during active disease.

The V and J genes are TRBV7-2 and TRBJ2-7; the D gene is possibly TRBD1 (5 bases). V was clipped by 1 base and J by 4 bases, with 8 bases between them. Looked up from germline, CDR1 is SGHTA and CDR2 is FQGNSA. The CDR3 runs 13 residues. This CDR3 is CASSLEKGYEQYF. Here the CDR3 DNA reads TGTGCCAGCAGCTTAGAAAAGGGGTACGAGCAGTACTTC.

The chain combines TRBV6-6 with TRBJ2-1; 8 bases map to TRBD1. J was trimmed by 0 bases and V by 6 bases; bases with no gene match: 4. CDR3 length: 15 amino acids. CDR1 and CDR2 (germline): MNHNY, SVGAGI (reference sequence). CDR3 DNA: TGTGCCAGCAGGACAGGGGTTTTCTCCTACAATGAGCAGTTCTTC. Translated: CASRTGVFSYNEQFF.

This sequence joins TRBV7-6 and TRBJ2-3; 11 bases fit TRBD1. J was trimmed by 2 bases and V by 5 bases; bases with no gene match: 12. In germline, CDR1 is SGHVS, CDR2 FNYEAQ. The CDR3 covers 18 residues. CDR3 amino acids: CASSPFVGTGGVTDTQYF. Here the CDR3 DNA reads TGTGCCAGCAGCCCATTTGTAGGGACAGGGGGGGTCACAGATACGCAGTATTTT.

This chain connects TRBV11-2 to TRBJ1-5; 7 bases map to TRBD1. Germline loops: CDR1 SGHAT, CDR2 FQNNGV. This CDR3 is 15 amino acids long. Germline trimming cut 6 bases from V and 4 bases from J; bases unmatched to any gene: 9. The CDR3 region is CASSRDSERNQPQHF. The CDR3, as DNA: TGTGCCAGCAGTCGGGACAGCGAAAGAAATCAGCCCCAGCATTTT.

The rearrangement joins TRBV2 to TRBJ2-1; perhaps TRBD1 as D (5 bases). The CDR3 loop spans 17 amino acids. CDR1 SNHLY and CDR2 FYNNEI come from the germline V gene. Trimming shortened V by 4 bases and J by 3 bases, and 19 bases separated the two germline ends. CDR3 sequence reads: CASSVGQFLLNYNEQFF. CDR3 nucleotides: TGTGCCAGCAGTGTGGGGCAGTTTCTCCTAAACTACAATGAGCAGTTCTTC.

This sequence joins TRBV19 and TRBJ1-2, with 7 bases aligning to TRBD1. The CDR3 sequence is 13 residues long. CDR1 is LNHDA and CDR2 is SQIVND in the germline V gene (reference sequence). The V gene end was trimmed by 9 bases and the J gene end by 0 bases; junction bases not matched to a gene: 4. CDR3 amino acids: CASRDRTNYGYTF. The CDR3 coding sequence is TGTGCCAGCCGGGACAGAACTAACTATGGCTACACCTTC.

This chain joins TRBV9 and TRBJ1-1; D call uncertain. V lost 0 bases and J lost 4, with 13 bases in between. Germline CDR1 SGDLS, CDR2 YYNGEE. The CDR3 has 15 amino acids. CDR3 amino acids: CASSVESTASTEAFF. The CDR3 DNA follows: TGTGCCAGCAGCGTAGAGAGTACAGCAAGCACTGAAGCTTTCTTT.

CDR3 protein: CASSRSRDYEQYF. As DNA, the CDR3 is TGTGCCAGTAGTCGGAGCAGGGACTACGAGCAGTACTTC. The V and J genes are TRBV19 and TRBJ2-7; TRBD1 is a possible D gene (5 bases). Germline V gives CDR1 LNHDA, CDR2 SQIVND (reference sequence). With 5 bases removed from V and 3 bases from J, the gap between germline ends came to 11 bases. The CDR3 is 13 amino acids.

The chain couples TRBV27 to TRBJ2-2, with no clear D. CDR1 is MNHEY, CDR2 SMNVEV, per germline (reference sequence). The CDR3 extends over 16 amino acids. V lost 1 base to trimming and J lost 0 bases, with 9 bases between them. CDR3 sequence (DNA): TGTGCCAGCAGTTTATACCCAGATGCGAACACCGGGGAGCTGTTTTTT. Translating gives CASSLYPDANTGELFF.

Concerning this clone: The junction and the germline gene differ at one end; a read error may be behind it. The chain employs TRBV7-6 and TRBJ2-1; the match to TRBD2 covers 13 bases. CDR1 is SGHVS and CDR2 is FNYEAQ in the germline V gene. This CDR3 is 14 amino acids long. CDR3 sequence reads: CASSIAIGLAGEFF. DNA of the CDR3: TGTGCCAGCAGCATAGCCATTGGACTAGCGGGGGAGTTCTTC. Full variable domain (missing parts from reference TRBV7-6 and TRBJ2-1): GAGVSQSPRYKVTKRGQDVALRCDPISGHVSLYWYRQALGQGPEFLTYFNYEAQQDKSGLPNDRFSAERPEGSISTLTIQRTEQRDSAMYRCASSIAIGLAGEFFGPGTRLTVL.

J is TRBJ2-7 and V is TRBV4-1; tentatively, D is TRBD2 (5 bases). V was shortened by 0 bases and J by 7 bases, with 13 bases between the two germline ends. The CDR3 loop spans 14 amino acids. The germline V gene has CDR1 MGHRA and CDR2 YSYEKL. CDR3 in amino acids: CASSQEIRGWEQYF. The CDR3 nucleotides are TGCGCCAGCAGCCAAGAGATCCGAGGGTGGGAGCAGTACTTC.

The chain links TRBV5-1 to TRBJ2-5, with 8 bases identical to TRBD1. The trim removed 7 bases at V and 4 bases at J, leaving 15 bases unmatched. The CDR3 length is 16 residues. CDR1 and CDR2 from the germline V gene are SGHRS and YFSETQ. In DNA form, the CDR3 reads TGCGCCAGCGGAAGACAGGGGCCCTGGGCGACAGAGACCCAGTACTTC. This sequence encodes CASGRQGPWATETQYF.

The chain recombines TRBV10-3 with TRBJ2-7; 7 nucleotides match TRBD1. This CDR3 comprises 13 residues. V shed 6 bases and J 6 bases; nucleotides not matched to a gene: 8. Germline assignment: CDR1 ENHRY and CDR2 SYGVKD. The CDR3 DNA sequence: TGTGCCATCAGGGAACAGGGGTACGGCGAGCAGTACTTC. Translation: CAIREQGYGEQYF.

The rearrangement uses TRBV9 and TRBJ1-1; D gene uncertain. Trimming cost V 4 bases and J 2 bases, with 12 bases left between them. Looked up from germline, CDR1 is SGDLS and CDR2 is YYNGEE. The CDR3 runs to 14 residues. CDR3 amino acids: CASSRSTLNTEAFF. The CDR3 nucleotides are TGTGCCAGCAGCCGTAGCACCCTAAACACTGAAGCTTTCTTT.